This T cell receptor beta chain was recovered during a study of blood T cell repertoires in COVID-19. Germline V lookup: CDR1 SGHDT, CDR2 YYEEEE. This CDR3 spans 16 amino acids. Trimming at V came to 5 bases and at J to 2 bases, leaving 7 bases not matched to a gene. The table came from immunoSEQ multiplex PCR; TCRdb's copy has only in-frame clones and leaves some out. This table has a few hundred thousand clones, 84% appearing once. The participants were between about 18 and 100 years old and came from about two dozen US areas. The receptor was isolated from a woman aged 40 to 49 who had recovered from COVID-19. The rearrangement uses TRBV5-6 and TRBJ2-3; TRBD2 aligns across 11 bases. The sample taken for sequencing was PBMCs or T cells enriched from blood (not recorded which). The CDR3 sequence: CASSSLAGVDTDTQYF. DNA of the CDR3: TGTGCCAGCAGTTCACTAGCGGGAGTCGACACAGATACGCAGTATTTT.